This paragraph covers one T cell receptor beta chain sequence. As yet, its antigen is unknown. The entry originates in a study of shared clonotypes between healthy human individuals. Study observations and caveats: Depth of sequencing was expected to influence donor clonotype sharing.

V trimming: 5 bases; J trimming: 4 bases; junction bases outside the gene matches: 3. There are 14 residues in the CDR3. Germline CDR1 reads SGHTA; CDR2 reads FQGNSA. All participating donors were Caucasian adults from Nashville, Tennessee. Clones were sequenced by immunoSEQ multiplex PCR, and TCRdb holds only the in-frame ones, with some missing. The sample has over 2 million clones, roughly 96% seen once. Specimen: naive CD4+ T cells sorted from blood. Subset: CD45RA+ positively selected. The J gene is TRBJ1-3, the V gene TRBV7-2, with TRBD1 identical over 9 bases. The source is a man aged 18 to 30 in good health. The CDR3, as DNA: TGTGCCAGCAGCCCTGGGACAGGGGGAAACACCATATATTTT. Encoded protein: CASSPGTGGNTIYF.